The clone carrying this TCR beta chain was counted many times. Its target is unknown. These data are taken from a study of T cells in Graves' hyperthyroidism and ophthalmopathy. Study at large: The authors collected peripheral blood at initial diagnosis, before any treatment. Whole-study results and caveats: Most thyroid clonotypes expanded above 0.001 were also detected in blood.

The CDR3 extends over 13 amino acids. Looked up from germline, CDR1 is SQVTM and CDR2 is ANQGSEA. After removal of 7 bases from V and 6 bases from J, the junction contained 6 bases not matched to a gene. The TCR beta CDR3 regions underwent amplification using RNA transcripts as the source. Using the HTBI primer set, a first-round RT-PCR was run on the TCR CDR3. MiXCR was run by TCRdb on the multiplex PCR reads, yielding one entry per CDR3 protein. This repertoire shows under 400,000 distinct CDR3 sequences, 16% found once; its top ten account for around 35%. It was considered stable Graves' hyperthyroidism when ophthalmopathy did not progress within 18 months.

The V gene is TRBV29-1, the J gene TRBJ2-7; the match to TRBD2 covers 13 bases. The clonotype was recovered from a man in his thirties or forties with Graves' hyperthyroidism. The material sequenced was blood. The CDR3 here is CSARTSGRSEQYF. The CDR3 DNA reads as TGCAGCGCGCGGACTAGCGGGAGATCCGAGCAGTACTTC.